This is a list of T cell receptor beta chains from one sample in a study of shared clonotypes between healthy human individuals. The assay was immunoSEQ multiplex PCR, and TCRdb's table has in-frame clones only and misses some. This table holds roughly 2.1 million clones, 90% to 95% found once. The sequenced sample consisted of naive CD8+ T cells from PBMCs. Every receptor here comes from a man younger than 35 in good health. Some clones in this sample may be carry-over from other donors' samples. CDR3s include the opening cysteine and the closing phenylalanine or tryptophan. The D gene is left open where the match is weak. Size tells how often a clone was seen (once, few, many) or the class of an expanded clone, and some rows leave it out.

clone_size: -; v_call: TRBV4-1; j_call: TRBJ1-2; cdr3_length: 15; d_call: -; cdr3_aa: CASSQDGARFYGYTF; cdr3_nt: TGCGCCAGCAGCCAAGATGGAGCCCGGTTCTATGGCTACACCTTC
clone_size: once; v_call: TRBV6-1; j_call: TRBJ2-1; cdr3_length: 16; d_call: -; cdr3_aa: CASSEGTGLATDEQFF; cdr3_nt: TGTGCCAGCAGTGAGGGGACCGGGTTGGCGACGGATGAGCAGTTCTTC
clone_size: once; v_call: TRBV9; j_call: TRBJ2-1; cdr3_length: 15; d_call: TRBD2; cdr3_aa: CASSETSGGYNEQFF; cdr3_nt: TGTGCCAGCAGCGAAACTAGCGGGGGTTACAATGAGCAGTTCTTC
clone_size: -; v_call: TRBV9; j_call: TRBJ2-6; cdr3_length: 16; d_call: -; cdr3_aa: CASSVARSSGANVLTF; cdr3_nt: TGTGCCAGCAGCGTAGCCAGGAGCTCTGGGGCCAACGTCCTGACTTTC
clone_size: -; v_call: TRBV7-8; j_call: TRBJ1-1; cdr3_length: 12; d_call: -; cdr3_aa: CASSPPHNEAFF; cdr3_nt: TGTGCCAGCAGCCCCCCCCATAATGAAGCTTTCTTT
clone_size: -; v_call: TRBV15; j_call: TRBJ1-1; cdr3_length: 15; d_call: -; cdr3_aa: CATSPRVGRGSEAFF; cdr3_nt: TGTGCCACCAGCCCTAGGGTGGGGAGGGGCTCTGAAGCTTTCTTT
clone_size: -; v_call: TRBV5-1; j_call: TRBJ2-7; cdr3_length: 15; d_call: TRBD2; cdr3_aa: CASRHGTSESYEQYF; cdr3_nt: TGCGCCAGCAGGCACGGGACTAGCGAATCCTACGAGCAGTACTTC
clone_size: -; v_call: TRBV5-1; j_call: TRBJ1-1; cdr3_length: 16; d_call: -; cdr3_aa: CASSLGQSRLNTEAFF; cdr3_nt: TGCGCCAGCAGCTTAGGACAGTCCCGCCTGAACACTGAAGCTTTCTTT
clone_size: few; v_call: TRBV11-2; j_call: TRBJ2-7; cdr3_length: 14; d_call: -; cdr3_aa: CASSRTRGSHEQYF; cdr3_nt: TGTGCCAGCAGCCGCACACGAGGGTCCCACGAGCAGTACTTC
clone_size: -; v_call: TRBV27; j_call: TRBJ2-1; cdr3_length: 12; d_call: -; cdr3_aa: CASSSAPNEQFF; cdr3_nt: TGTGCCAGCAGTTCTGCCCCCAATGAGCAGTTCTTC
clone_size: -; v_call: TRBV7-3; j_call: TRBJ2-3; cdr3_length: 17; d_call: -; cdr3_aa: CASSLVGGDGITDTQYF; cdr3_nt: TGTGCCAGCAGCTTAGTAGGTGGGGACGGTATCACAGATACGCAGTATTTT
clone_size: -; v_call: TRBV4-2; j_call: TRBJ2-7; cdr3_length: 15; d_call: -; cdr3_aa: CASSPRPGVAYEQYF; cdr3_nt: TGTGCCAGCAGCCCCCGCCCAGGGGTCGCCTACGAGCAGTACTTC
clone_size: -; v_call: TRBV28; j_call: TRBJ2-1; cdr3_length: 13; d_call: -; cdr3_aa: CASGRRGYNEQFF; cdr3_nt: TGTGCCAGCGGAAGGCGGGGATACAATGAGCAGTTCTTC
clone_size: -; v_call: TRBV27; j_call: TRBJ2-4; cdr3_length: 11; d_call: -; cdr3_aa: CASGSGYIQYF; cdr3_nt: TGTGCCAGCGGATCGGGCTACATTCAGTACTTC
clone_size: -; v_call: TRBV7-9; j_call: TRBJ2-1; cdr3_length: 15; d_call: TRBD2; cdr3_aa: CASTPLAGSYNEQFF; cdr3_nt: TGTGCCAGCACCCCACTAGCGGGCTCCTACAATGAGCAGTTCTTC
clone_size: -; v_call: TRBV5-4; j_call: TRBJ2-7; cdr3_length: 14; d_call: -; cdr3_aa: CASSLVGGSYEQYF; cdr3_nt: TGTGCCAGCAGCTTGGTCGGCGGCTCCTACGAGCAGTACTTC
clone_size: -; v_call: TRBV12-5; j_call: TRBJ2-3; cdr3_length: 15; d_call: -; cdr3_aa: CASALVVADTDTQYF; cdr3_nt: TGTGCTAGTGCCCTGGTAGTCGCGGACACAGATACGCAGTATTTT
clone_size: once; v_call: TRBV19; j_call: TRBJ1-5; cdr3_length: 16; d_call: -; cdr3_aa: CASSTLGALSNQPQHF; cdr3_nt: TGTGCCAGTAGTACCCTAGGGGCCCTTAGCAATCAGCCCCAGCATTTT
clone_size: -; v_call: TRBV9; j_call: TRBJ2-7; cdr3_length: 15; d_call: TRBD2; cdr3_aa: CASSVGGSSADEQYF; cdr3_nt: TGTGCCAGCAGCGTAGGCGGGAGCTCGGCCGACGAGCAGTACTTC
clone_size: -; v_call: TRBV11-2; j_call: TRBJ2-7; cdr3_length: 15; d_call: -; cdr3_aa: CASSASTGPRYEQHF; cdr3_nt: TGTGCCAGCAGCGCCTCGACAGGACCCCGCTACGAGCAGCACTTC
clone_size: -; v_call: TRBV27; j_call: TRBJ1-5; cdr3_length: 14; d_call: -; cdr3_aa: CASWGRYSNQPQHF; cdr3_nt: TGTGCCAGCTGGGGCAGATATAGCAATCAGCCCCAGCATTTT
clone_size: few; v_call: TRBV7-9; j_call: TRBJ1-2; cdr3_length: 14; d_call: TRBD1; cdr3_aa: CASSWGTANYGYTF; cdr3_nt: TGTGCCAGCAGCTGGGGGACAGCTAACTATGGCTACACCTTC
clone_size: -; v_call: TRBV27; j_call: TRBJ1-2; cdr3_length: 16; d_call: TRBD1; cdr3_aa: CASSSIVGQGAYGYTF; cdr3_nt: TGTGCCAGCAGTTCGATAGTGGGACAGGGTGCCTATGGCTACACCTTC
clone_size: -; v_call: TRBV4-2; j_call: TRBJ1-4; cdr3_length: 14; d_call: -; cdr3_aa: CASSQRATNEKLFF; cdr3_nt: TGTGCCAGCAGCCAACGTGCAACTAATGAAAAACTGTTTTTT
clone_size: -; v_call: TRBV2; j_call: TRBJ2-7; cdr3_length: 12; d_call: -; cdr3_aa: CASRRDGYEQYF; cdr3_nt: TGTGCCAGCAGGAGGGATGGCTACGAGCAGTACTTC
clone_size: -; v_call: TRBV6-1; j_call: TRBJ2-7; cdr3_length: 14; d_call: TRBD1; cdr3_aa: CASPLGTGSDEQYF; cdr3_nt: TGTGCCAGCCCCCTAGGGACAGGGTCCGACGAGCAGTACTTC
clone_size: -; v_call: TRBV9; j_call: TRBJ2-1; cdr3_length: 12; d_call: -; cdr3_aa: CASSSRDGEQFF; cdr3_nt: TGTGCCAGCAGCTCCCGCGATGGGGAGCAGTTCTTC
clone_size: -; v_call: TRBV29-1; j_call: TRBJ2-7; cdr3_length: 16; d_call: -; cdr3_aa: CSVEAPSSGSSYEQYF; cdr3_nt: TGCAGCGTTGAAGCGCCCTCCTCGGGCAGCTCCTACGAGCAGTACTTC
clone_size: -; v_call: TRBV7-9; j_call: TRBJ1-2; cdr3_length: 16; d_call: TRBD1; cdr3_aa: CASSLGSGQPNYGYTF; cdr3_nt: TGTGCCAGCAGCTTAGGGTCGGGACAGCCCAACTATGGCTACACCTTC
clone_size: -; v_call: TRBV6-1; j_call: TRBJ2-5; cdr3_length: 14; d_call: -; cdr3_aa: CASSERSEGETQYF; cdr3_nt: TGTGCCAGCAGTGAAAGATCCGAGGGGGAGACCCAGTACTTC
clone_size: -; v_call: TRBV11-2; j_call: TRBJ2-3; cdr3_length: 13; d_call: -; cdr3_aa: CASSLGAADTQYF; cdr3_nt: TGTGCCAGCAGCTTAGGTGCGGCAGATACGCAGTATTTT
clone_size: -; v_call: TRBV6-5; j_call: TRBJ1-2; cdr3_length: 13; d_call: -; cdr3_aa: CASRSSGAWGYTF; cdr3_nt: TGTGCCAGCAGGTCATCGGGGGCATGGGGCTACACCTTC
clone_size: -; v_call: TRBV7-9; j_call: TRBJ1-2; cdr3_length: 14; d_call: TRBD1; cdr3_aa: CASSSGTGGYGYTF; cdr3_nt: TGTGCCAGCAGCTCCGGGACAGGGGGCTATGGCTACACCTTC
clone_size: -; v_call: TRBV6-1; j_call: TRBJ2-7; cdr3_length: 17; d_call: TRBD2; cdr3_aa: CASSEGQWEAGAYEQYF; cdr3_nt: TGTGCCAGCAGTGAAGGGCAGTGGGAGGCGGGGGCCTACGAGCAGTACTTC
clone_size: -; v_call: TRBV7-9; j_call: TRBJ2-1; cdr3_length: 15; d_call: -; cdr3_aa: CASSPSGADYNEQFF; cdr3_nt: TGTGCCAGCAGCCCCTCAGGGGCAGACTACAATGAGCAGTTCTTC
clone_size: -; v_call: TRBV6-5; j_call: TRBJ2-2; cdr3_length: 12; d_call: -; cdr3_aa: CASSYSGGELFF; cdr3_nt: TGTGCCAGCAGTTACTCGGGGGGGGAGCTGTTTTTT
clone_size: -; v_call: TRBV11-3; j_call: TRBJ2-2; cdr3_length: 13; d_call: -; cdr3_aa: CASSFTSPGELFF; cdr3_nt: TGTGCCAGCAGCTTCACCTCACCCGGGGAGCTGTTTTTT
clone_size: -; v_call: TRBV19; j_call: TRBJ2-1; cdr3_length: 13; d_call: -; cdr3_aa: CASRARGDNEQFF; cdr3_nt: TGTGCCAGTAGGGCCCGCGGCGACAATGAGCAGTTCTTC
clone_size: -; v_call: TRBV2; j_call: TRBJ1-1; cdr3_length: 10; d_call: -; cdr3_aa: CASRNTEAFF; cdr3_nt: TGTGCCAGCAGGAACACTGAAGCTTTCTTT
clone_size: -; v_call: TRBV4-1; j_call: TRBJ2-1; cdr3_length: 12; d_call: -; cdr3_aa: CASGLTYNEQFF; cdr3_nt: TGCGCCAGCGGACTCACCTACAATGAGCAGTTCTTC
clone_size: -; v_call: TRBV9; j_call: TRBJ1-4; cdr3_length: 14; d_call: -; cdr3_aa: CASSVSWAEEKLFF; cdr3_nt: TGTGCCAGCAGCGTTTCGTGGGCGGAGGAAAAACTGTTTTTT
clone_size: -; v_call: TRBV11-2; j_call: TRBJ2-7; cdr3_length: 16; d_call: -; cdr3_aa: CASSLSAGTKTGEQYF; cdr3_nt: TGTGCCAGCAGCTTATCCGCCGGGACAAAAACGGGCGAGCAGTACTTC
clone_size: -; v_call: TRBV15; j_call: TRBJ2-5; cdr3_length: 15; d_call: -; cdr3_aa: CATSSLSGVSETQYF; cdr3_nt: TGTGCCACCAGCAGCCTCTCGGGGGTCTCGGAGACCCAGTACTTC
clone_size: -; v_call: TRBV5-1; j_call: TRBJ2-7; cdr3_length: 14; d_call: -; cdr3_aa: CASSLGWGAYEQYF; cdr3_nt: TGCGCCAGCAGCTTGGGTTGGGGTGCCTACGAGCAGTACTTC
clone_size: -; v_call: TRBV28; j_call: TRBJ1-5; cdr3_length: 16; d_call: -; cdr3_aa: CASSHLRGSSNQPQHF; cdr3_nt: TGTGCCAGCAGTCACCTGAGGGGAAGCAGCAATCAGCCCCAGCATTTT
clone_size: -; v_call: TRBV9; j_call: TRBJ2-7; cdr3_length: 15; d_call: TRBD1; cdr3_aa: CASSPRPDRAYEQYF; cdr3_nt: TGTGCCAGCAGCCCCAGACCCGACAGGGCCTACGAGCAGTACTTC
clone_size: -; v_call: TRBV6-1; j_call: TRBJ2-7; cdr3_length: 16; d_call: -; cdr3_aa: CASSGLLGTTLGEQYF; cdr3_nt: TGTGCCAGCAGTGGCCTTCTCGGGACAACACTGGGGGAGCAGTACTTC
clone_size: -; v_call: TRBV7-9; j_call: TRBJ2-7; cdr3_length: 12; d_call: -; cdr3_aa: CASSLNNYEQYF; cdr3_nt: TGTGCCAGCAGCTTAAACAACTACGAGCAGTACTTC
clone_size: -; v_call: TRBV2; j_call: TRBJ2-3; cdr3_length: 14; d_call: TRBD2; cdr3_aa: CASVLAGGPDTQYF; cdr3_nt: TGTGCCAGCGTTCTAGCGGGAGGCCCAGATACGCAGTATTTT
clone_size: -; v_call: TRBV27; j_call: TRBJ1-2; cdr3_length: 14; d_call: -; cdr3_aa: CASSLRGTSYGYTF; cdr3_nt: TGTGCCAGCAGTTTACGCGGAACCTCCTATGGCTACACCTTC
clone_size: -; v_call: TRBV29-1; j_call: TRBJ2-1; cdr3_length: 13; d_call: TRBD2; cdr3_aa: CSVTSGSDVEQFF; cdr3_nt: TGCAGCGTTACTAGCGGGAGTGACGTAGAGCAGTTCTTC
clone_size: once; v_call: TRBV25-1; j_call: TRBJ2-1; cdr3_length: 13; d_call: -; cdr3_aa: CASTLAGGDEQFF; cdr3_nt: TGTGCCAGCACCCTGGCAGGAGGCGATGAGCAGTTCTTC
clone_size: -; v_call: TRBV6-6; j_call: TRBJ2-3; cdr3_length: 16; d_call: TRBD2; cdr3_aa: CASSPTGREERGTQYF; cdr3_nt: TGTGCCAGCAGTCCGACCGGGCGGGAGGAAAGGGGTACGCAGTATTTT
clone_size: few; v_call: TRBV7-9; j_call: TRBJ1-1; cdr3_length: 11; d_call: -; cdr3_aa: CASSYQAEAFF; cdr3_nt: TGTGCCAGCAGCTACCAAGCTGAAGCTTTCTTT
clone_size: -; v_call: TRBV9; j_call: TRBJ2-3; cdr3_length: 17; d_call: TRBD2; cdr3_aa: CASSAPVSGRERDTQYF; cdr3_nt: TGTGCCAGCAGCGCCCCAGTAAGCGGGAGGGAGAGGGATACGCAGTATTTT
clone_size: -; v_call: TRBV12-5; j_call: TRBJ2-5; cdr3_length: 13; d_call: -; cdr3_aa: CASGLVGSPDQYF; cdr3_nt: TGTGCTAGTGGTTTGGTAGGATCTCCGGATCAGTACTTC
clone_size: -; v_call: TRBV21-1; j_call: TRBJ1-4; cdr3_length: 16; d_call: -; cdr3_aa: CASSKAGGLGNEKLFF; cdr3_nt: TGTGCCAGCAGCAAAGCGGGAGGGTTGGGTAATGAAAAACTGTTTTTT